These 23 T cell receptor beta chains share one sample of origin, sequenced in a study of OX40 agonist ivuxolimab in advanced cancers. The repertoire was sequenced with immunoSEQ multiplex PCR; TCRdb's copy has only in-frame clones and lacks some. Found here are 80,000 or so clones, 84% of them singletons; the top ten hold roughly 25%. The sequencing here drew on CD4+ or CD8+ T cells sorted from blood, taken in a trial of the OX40 agonist ivuxolimab. All receptors derive from an adult with an advanced solid tumor such as melanoma, head and neck, liver or kidney cancer.

The chain uses TRBV11-2 and TRBJ2-7, with 12 positions matching TRBD2. Germline V gives CDR1 SGHAT, CDR2 FQNNGV. This CDR3 has 15 amino acids. The trim removed 5 bases at V and 3 bases at J, leaving 5 bases unmatched. The CDR3 sequence is CASSTWTSGNYEQYF. The CDR3 DNA sequence: TGTGCCAGCAGCACCTGGACTAGCGGGAACTACGAGCAGTACTTC.

The chain employs TRBV11-2 and TRBJ1-4; TRBD1 might be the D (6 bases). Germline values: CDR1 SGHAT, CDR2 FQNNGV. Trimming shortened V by 5 bases and J by 8 bases, and 18 bases separated the two germline ends. This CDR3 has 15 residues. CDR3 nucleotides: TGTGCCAGCAGCGGGTCAGGGGACTTGGGCGAAAAACTGTTTTTT. This encodes CASSGSGDLGEKLFF.

The rearrangement links TRBV2 to TRBJ1-5; 10 bases match TRBD1. This CDR3 is 14 amino acids long. Trimming cost V 7 bases and J 7 bases; bases outside gene matches: 7. Germline CDR1 SNHLY, CDR2 FYNNEI. This CDR3 reads CASKGGTGAQPQHF. The DNA of the CDR3 is TGTGCCAGCAAAGGGGGGACAGGGGCCCAGCCCCAGCATTTT.

V usage is TRBV5-5 and J usage is TRBJ1-2; 12 nucleotides line up with TRBD1. The CDR3 contains 17 residues. CDR1 and CDR2 from the germline V gene are SGHKS and YYEKEE (reference sequence). With 0 bases clipped from V and 5 bases from J, the junction kept 8 bases outside the gene matches. The CDR3, as DNA: TGTGCCAGCAGCTTGGCAACCGGGACAGGGGGCTGGTATGGCTACACCTTC. It is translated as CASSLATGTGGWYGYTF.

The chain carries TRBV5-6 and TRBJ1-2, with D maybe TRBD1 (5 bases). V lost 0 bases and J 2 bases, leaving 14 bases between the germline ends. Germline CDR1 is SGHDT and CDR2 is YYEEEE. The CDR3 runs 16 residues. The CDR3 nucleotides read TGTGCCAGCAGCTTGGCCGATTGGGGCACAAACTATGGCTACACCTTC. Amino acid sequence: CASSLADWGTNYGYTF. The variable domain in full, completed from reference TRBV5-6 and TRBJ1-2, reads DAGVTQSPTHLIKTRGQQVTLRCSPKSGHDTVSWYQQALGQGPQFIFQYYEEEERQRGNFPDRFSGHQFPNYSSELNVNALLLGDSALYLCASSLADWGTNYGYTFGSGTRLTVV.

V gene TRBV5-1 combines with J gene TRBJ2-7; D is possibly TRBD2 (5 bases). There are 15 residues in the CDR3. CDR1 and CDR2 (germline): SGHRS, YFSETQ. Trimming left V 0 bases short and J 4 bases short, with 14 bases between. The CDR3 loop is CASSLGLGIPYEQYF. Written as DNA, the CDR3 is TGCGCCAGCAGCTTGGGCCTCGGGATTCCTTACGAGCAGTACTTC.

This chain connects TRBV4-3 to TRBJ2-7; D uncertain. This CDR3 comprises 16 residues. V lost 4 bases to trimming and J lost 2 bases, with 18 bases between them. Per germline, CDR1 LGHNA and CDR2 YSLEER. CDR3 sequence (DNA): TGCGCCAGCAGCCCCTTACCCAAAAGCAGGACCTACGAGCAGTACTTC. Its translation is CASSPLPKSRTYEQYF.

The V call is TRBV7-9, the J call TRBJ1-2, with a possible D match to TRBD1 (5 bases). Trimming took 4 bases from V and 8 from J, leaving 17 bases between them. Germline assignment: CDR1 SEHNR and CDR2 FQNEAQ (reference sequence). This CDR3 spans 14 amino acids. The CDR3 region is CASSSRRGGIGYTF. The CDR3 nucleotides are TGTGCCAGCAGCTCTCGGCGGGGGGGGATCGGCTACACCTTC. Looking up the rest from reference TRBV7-9 and TRBJ1-2 gives the full variable domain: DTGVSQNPRHKITKRGQNVTFRCDPISEHNRLYWYRQTLGQGPEFLTYFQNEAQLEKSRLLSDRFSAERPKGSFSTLEIQRTEQGDSAMYLCASSSRRGGIGYTFGSGTRLTVV.

This clone is a singleton in its sample. The chain joins TRBV6-6 to TRBJ2-1; tentative D call: TRBD1 (6 bases). CDR1 MNHNY and CDR2 SVGAGI come from the germline V gene (reference sequence). The CDR3 totals 16 residues. Trimming took off 4 bases at V and 0 bases at J, with 13 bases between the two ends. DNA of the CDR3: TGTGCCAGCAGTTTAAACAGGGTAGGCTCCTACAATGAGCAGTTCTTC. Protein sequence: CASSLNRVGSYNEQFF.

The CDR3 DNA follows: TGTGCCAGCAGTGCGGACCAGGCCTATGGCTACACCTTC. The encoded protein is CASSADQAYGYTF. The J gene is TRBJ1-2, the V gene TRBV2; D uncertain. Germline-derived CDR1 and CDR2 are SNHLY and FYNNEI. CDR3 length equals 13 residues. Trimming took off 4 bases at V and 4 bases at J, with 10 bases between the two ends.

This chain uses TRBV19 with TRBJ1-2; tentatively, D is TRBD1 (5 bases). The CDR3 is 15 amino acids. Germline V gene lookup returns CDR1 LNHDA and CDR2 SQIVND (reference sequence). V lost 6 bases and J 5 bases, leaving 19 bases between the germline ends. The CDR3 sequence: CASSTWGGAGYGYTF. The CDR3, as DNA: TGTGCCAGTAGCACCTGGGGAGGGGCAGGATATGGCTACACCTTC.

V and J are TRBV5-6 and TRBJ2-3; D is unresolved. The CDR3 length is 18 residues. The germline V gene encodes CDR1 SGHDT and CDR2 YYEEEE. Trimming cost V 1 base and J 2 bases, with 20 bases left between them. The CDR3 protein is CASSLKSGFHIYTDTQYF. In DNA, the CDR3 is TGTGCCAGCAGCTTGAAATCCGGGTTCCATATCTACACAGATACGCAGTATTTT. The full variable domain, its missing parts supplied by reference TRBV5-6 and TRBJ2-3, is DAGVTQSPTHLIKTRGQQVTLRCSPKSGHDTVSWYQQALGQGPQFIFQYYEEEERQRGNFPDRFSGHQFPNYSSELNVNALLLGDSALYLCASSLKSGFHIYTDTQYFGPGTRLTVL.

The chain joins TRBV2 to TRBJ1-3; 8 bases agree with TRBD1. From germline, CDR1 is SNHLY and CDR2 FYNNEI. The CDR3 loop spans 15 amino acids. V lost 6 bases and J lost 0; bases outside the gene matches: 4. CDR3 sequence: CASSRDRSSGNTIYF. In DNA form, the CDR3 reads TGTGCCAGCAGCCGGGACAGGAGCTCTGGAAACACCATATATTTT.

Comment on this clone: The same CDR3 can be traced to other DNA sequences in this sample. This chain links TRBV6-6 with TRBJ2-3, with D uncertain. V dropped 0 bases and J dropped 0 bases, with 4 bases sitting between them. CDR1 and CDR2 (germline): MNHNY, SVGAGI (reference sequence). This CDR3 region has 14 residues. CDR3 loop: CASSYSRSTDTQYF. The CDR3 DNA follows: TGTGCCAGCAGTTACTCGAGAAGCACAGATACGCAGTATTTT.

The CDR3 coding sequence is TGTGCCAGCAGCCCTACTGAGGAAGAGACCCAGTACTTC. This translates into CASSPTEEETQYF. The chain recombines TRBV7-6 with TRBJ2-5; D is unresolved. The CDR3 length is 13 residues. Germline-derived CDR1 and CDR2 are SGHVS and FNYEAQ. V dropped 5 bases and J dropped 3 bases, with 10 bases sitting between them.

The gene calls are TRBV4-2 and TRBJ2-5; 10 positions match TRBD2. CDR3 size: 15 residues. Trimming at V came to 4 bases and at J to 5 bases, leaving 7 bases not matched to a gene. Germline assignment: CDR1 LGHNA and CDR2 YNFKEQ. The CDR3 DNA follows: TGTGCCAGCAGCCCCCGACTAGCGGGTGGGGAGACCCAGTACTTC. As protein: CASSPRLAGGETQYF.

The J gene is TRBJ2-1, the V gene TRBV5-1; 16 nucleotides align to TRBD2. Germline CDR1 reads SGHRS; CDR2 reads YFSETQ. The CDR3 totals 17 residues. V shed 4 bases and J 4 bases; nucleotides not matched to a gene: 5. This CDR3 is CASSGTSGRASYNEQFF. The DNA for the CDR3 is TGCGCCAGCAGCGGGACTAGCGGGAGGGCCTCTTACAATGAGCAGTTCTTC.

The gene calls are TRBV4-1 and TRBJ2-1, with 9 bases fitting TRBD2. Germline trimming cut 2 bases from V and 0 bases from J; bases unmatched to any gene: 8. CDR1 and CDR2 from the germline V gene are MGHRA and YSYEKL. This CDR3 has 18 residues. CDR3 DNA sequence: TGCGCCAGCAGCCAATTCGGGCGGGGGGGCGACTCCTACAATGAGCAGTTCTTC. Amino acid sequence: CASSQFGRGGDSYNEQFF.

V and J are TRBV4-2 and TRBJ2-7; D is perhaps TRBD2 (6 bases). Trimming took off 4 bases at V and 3 bases at J, with 7 bases between the two ends. CDR3 size: 12 residues. Germline V lookup: CDR1 LGHNA, CDR2 YNFKEQ. CDR3 region: CASSPRGYEQYF. CDR3 in DNA: TGTGCCAGCAGCCCGCGGGGCTACGAGCAGTACTTC.

CDR3 nucleotides: TGTGCCAGCAGCCTCCGGGATAGCGTATCTGAAGCTTTCTTT. Translation: CASSLRDSVSEAFF. This rearrangement joins TRBV11-2 to TRBJ1-1; no clear D gene. V shed 5 bases and J shed 6 bases, with 16 bases lying between them. Germline-derived CDR1 and CDR2 are SGHAT and FQNNGV. CDR3 size: 14 residues.

V is TRBV2 and J is TRBJ2-7; D is ambiguous. Germline V gene sequence: CDR1 SNHLY, CDR2 FYNNEI. There are 11 residues in the CDR3. V lost 4 bases and J lost 4, with 5 bases in between. CDR3 sequence: CASSVQYEQYF. In DNA form, the CDR3 reads TGTGCCAGCAGTGTTCAATACGAGCAGTACTTC.

The chain couples TRBV30 to TRBJ2-3; TRBD2 aligns across 13 bases. The CDR3 sequence is 13 residues long. V trimming: 5 bases; J trimming: 7 bases; junction bases outside the gene matches: 3. Germline assignment: CDR1 GTSNPN and CDR2 SVGIG (reference sequence). This chain's CDR3 is CAWGTSGTNTQYF. DNA of the CDR3: TGTGCCTGGGGGACTAGCGGGACGAATACGCAGTATTTT.

This sequence joins TRBV19 and TRBJ1-4, with D perhaps TRBD1 (5 bases). The CDR3 spans 15 residues. The germline V and J ends were trimmed by 6 bases and 8 bases, with 19 bases remaining between them. Per the germline V gene, CDR1 is LNHDA and CDR2 is SQIVND (reference sequence). CDR3 DNA: TGTGCCAGTAGAGACGCAGGGAGAAAGCTCGAAAAACTGTTTTTT. This sequence encodes CASRDAGRKLEKLFF.